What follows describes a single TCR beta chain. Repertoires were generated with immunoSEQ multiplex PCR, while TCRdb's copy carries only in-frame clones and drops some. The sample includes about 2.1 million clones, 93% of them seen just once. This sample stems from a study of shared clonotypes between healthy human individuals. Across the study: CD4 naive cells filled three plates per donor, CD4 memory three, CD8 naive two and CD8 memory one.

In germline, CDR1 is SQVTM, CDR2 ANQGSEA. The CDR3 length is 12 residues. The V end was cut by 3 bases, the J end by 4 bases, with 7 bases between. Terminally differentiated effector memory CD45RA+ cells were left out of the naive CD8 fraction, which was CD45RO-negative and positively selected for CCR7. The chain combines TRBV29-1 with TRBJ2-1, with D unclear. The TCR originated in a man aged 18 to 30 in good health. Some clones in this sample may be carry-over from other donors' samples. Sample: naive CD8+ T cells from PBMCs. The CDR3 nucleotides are TGCAGCGTTGATGACGGGTACAATGAGCAGTTCTTC. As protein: CSVDDGYNEQFF.